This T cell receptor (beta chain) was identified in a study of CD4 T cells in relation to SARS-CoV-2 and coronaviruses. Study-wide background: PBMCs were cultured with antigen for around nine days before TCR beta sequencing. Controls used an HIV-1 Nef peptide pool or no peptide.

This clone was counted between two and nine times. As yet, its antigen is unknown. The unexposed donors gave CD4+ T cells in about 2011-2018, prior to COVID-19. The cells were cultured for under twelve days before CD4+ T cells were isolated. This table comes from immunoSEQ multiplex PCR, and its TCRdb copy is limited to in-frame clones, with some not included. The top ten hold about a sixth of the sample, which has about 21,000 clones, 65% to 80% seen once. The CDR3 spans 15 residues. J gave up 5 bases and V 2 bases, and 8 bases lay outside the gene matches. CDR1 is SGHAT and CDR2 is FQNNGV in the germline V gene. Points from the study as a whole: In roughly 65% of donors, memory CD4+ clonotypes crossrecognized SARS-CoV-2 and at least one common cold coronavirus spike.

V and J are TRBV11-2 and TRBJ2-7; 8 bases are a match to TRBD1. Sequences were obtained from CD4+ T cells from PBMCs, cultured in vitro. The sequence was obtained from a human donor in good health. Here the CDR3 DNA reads TGTGCCAGCAGCTTATCACGGGCAGGGGGCGACGAGCAGTACTTC. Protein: CASSLSRAGGDEQYF.